The following is a TCR beta chain sequence with its context. The CDR3 covers 21 residues. Trimming shortened V by 0 bases and J by 2 bases, and 27 bases separated the two germline ends. The germline gives CDR1 SNHLY, CDR2 FYNNEI. The data were taken from a study of blood T cells in healthy people across ages. The authors ran a second PCR of about 6 to 11 cycles using a sample-barcoded 5' primer and a J-beta primer mix. Using its own MiXCR run on the 5' RACE reads, TCRdb lists one record per CDR3 protein. The data contain approximately 960,000 distinct CDR3 sequences, around 29% of them seen just once; the ten biggest clones take up 10%. These data were also filed under a second study, of T cells of mothers and their children.

Input material: blood. This clonotype was obtained from a woman aged 40 to 49 in good health. The chain is built from TRBV2 and TRBJ2-3, with D possibly matching TRBD1 (6 bases). Written as DNA, the CDR3 is TGTGCCAGCAGTGAAGCGCTCGGCGGGTTATGGGACACGCTTAACACAGATACGCAGTATTTT. Its translation: CASSEALGGLWDTLNTDTQYF.